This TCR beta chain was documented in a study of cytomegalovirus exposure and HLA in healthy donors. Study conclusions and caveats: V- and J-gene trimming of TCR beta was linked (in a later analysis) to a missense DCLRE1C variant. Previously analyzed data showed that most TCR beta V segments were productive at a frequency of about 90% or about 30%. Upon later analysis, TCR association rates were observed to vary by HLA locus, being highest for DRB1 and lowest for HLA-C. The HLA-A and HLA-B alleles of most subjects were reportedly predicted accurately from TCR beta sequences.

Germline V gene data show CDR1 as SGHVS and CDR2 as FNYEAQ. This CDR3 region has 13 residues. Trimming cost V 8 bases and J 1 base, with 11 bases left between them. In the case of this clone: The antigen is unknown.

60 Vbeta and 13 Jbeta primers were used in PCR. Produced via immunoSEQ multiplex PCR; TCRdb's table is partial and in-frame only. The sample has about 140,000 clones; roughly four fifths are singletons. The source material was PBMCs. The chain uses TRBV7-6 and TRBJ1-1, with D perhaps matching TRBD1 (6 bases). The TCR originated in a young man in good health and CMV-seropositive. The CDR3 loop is CASGAGANTEAFF. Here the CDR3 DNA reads TGTGCCAGCGGTGCAGGGGCGAACACTGAAGCTTTCTTT.